This TCR beta chain stems from a study of identical twins. Study findings and constraints: Insertion counts were lower in abundant cord blood beta clonotypes, a trend that memory repertoires did not show.

MiXCR, applied by TCRdb to the 5' RACE reads, yields one record per CDR3 protein. In the table there are around 960,000 distinct CDR3 sequences, roughly an eighth of which are singletons. The J segment lost 2 bases and the V segment lost 5 bases, leaving 3 bases of the junction unmatched. The CDR3 runs 14 residues. Of note for this clonotype: Its antigen is not known.

These same data were also listed under a study on yellow fever vaccine responses in identical twins.

The source is a woman aged 18 to 35 in good health. V gene TRBV12-3 or TRBV12-4 combines with J gene TRBJ2-7; 10 bases map to TRBD2. The sample was PBMCs. As DNA, the CDR3 is TGTGCCAGCAGTCACACTAGCGGGACCTACGAGCAGTACTTC. Translation: CASSHTSGTYEQYF.